This T cell receptor (beta chain) was observed in a study of Ad26.COV2.S vaccination and SARS-CoV-2 variants (dated by TCRdb to the early 2020s). Background on the whole study: Vaccine-arm donors were drawn from COV1001, a multicentre, randomized, double-blind, placebo-controlled phase I-IIa trial of Ad26.COV2.S in healthy adults. Ad26.COV2.S was administered intramuscularly at 5 x 10^10 or 1 x 10^11 viral particles, either as a single shot or as two shots given 56 days apart. TCRbeta repertoire sequencing was used to assess the specificity and breadth of SARS-CoV-2-reactive T cell receptors after Ad26.COV2.S vaccination. A total of 32 samples were included in the TCR-sequenced set, comprising roughly 19 Ad26.COV2.S vaccine recipients, 5 placebo recipients and 8 SARS-CoV-2 convalescent individuals. Trial participants were randomized into five groups of five: low-dose or high-dose Ad26.COV2.S given once or twice, or placebo on both occasions. Blinding of investigators to trial group allocation was maintained during experiments and outcome assessment. The investigation overall reported the following: Vaccine and placebo recipients had similar non-spike TCR breadth, a finding consistent with the vaccine containing only spike. Substantial breadth of spike-specific CD8+ and CD4+ T cell responses was reported after vaccination. The authors noted that total T cell responses may have been underestimated by the TCR breadth and depth analyses. The study was not powered to compare responses between vaccine doses or regimens. Ad26.COV2.S recipients had higher spike-specific TCR breadth than placebo recipients (P = 0.0014).

About this clone: Its specific antigen is unknown. The input lacks base qualities; no much larger clone sits a single base away.

Including cysteine and phenylalanine, the CDR3 has 14 amino acids. The DNA shown is the 42-base CDR3, in frame from base 1. Taken from the germline V gene (reference sequence), the CDR1 and CDR2 loops are SGHNT and YYREEE. V is shortened by 0 bases, J by 4 bases, and the region joining them spans 10 bases. The treatment or condition tag for this specimen amounts to: 19 received Ad26.COV2.S at low or high dose, single or two shots; 5 received placebo; per-sample allocation not given. Repertoires of vaccine and placebo recipients were sequenced from samples taken on day 63 after the first injection. Cohort 1b enrolled roughly 25 adults aged 18-55 years at a single site in Boston, USA, between 29 July and 7 August 2020. As a vaccine, Ad26.COV2.S was a replication-incompetent adenovirus type 26 vector that expressed a prefusion-stabilized SARS-CoV-2 spike protein derived from the original Wuhan strain.

TCRbeta CDR3 regions were sequenced with the immunoSEQ Assay. After extraction, genomic DNA underwent amplification by bias-controlled multiplex PCR, followed by high-throughput sequencing. As for how the authors treated the data: To quantify the absolute abundance of every unique TCRbeta CDR3 region, sequences were collapsed and filtered. T cell fraction was estimated by normalizing TCRbeta template counts to usable DNA, with usable DNA measured through amplification of reference genes found in all nucleated cells. Repertoire TCRs were annotated as SARS-CoV-2-specific when V gene, CDR3 amino acid sequence and J gene were exactly matched to a known reactive TCR set. The reference SARS-CoV-2 TCR set was derived from MIRA and filtered for enrichment in COVID-19-positive ImmuneCODE repertoires, a step that removed public or cross-reactive TCRs. Drawing on the MIRA antigens, annotated TCRs were analysed further at the level of specific ORF or position within ORF. Breadth was defined as annotated unique rearrangements over total unique productive rearrangements; depth was the summed frequency of those rearrangements. Two-sided Wilcoxon rank-sum tests were used to compare TCR breadth between groups. Sourced from immuneACCESS, this table was stored by TCRdb with only in-frame sequences that have V and J called. A share of the clones is absent; for the studies checked, an unresolved V gene accounts for under half, and the remainder has no known explanation. Clone size and V and J calls were adopted from that table, with D and trimming inferred from the DNA. Counted in this sample were roughly 500,000 clones; approximately 92% of them appeared once. About 2.7% of the sample lies in the top ten.

Here the chain combines TRBV5-4 and TRBJ1-1, with an unclear D gene assignment. This sequence originates from a person between 18 and 65 years old who received the Ad26.COV2.S COVID-19 vaccine or a placebo. The sample here was peripheral blood, taken in a trial of Ad26.COV2.S vaccine versus placebo. In nucleotide form, the sequence is TGTGCCAGCAGCTTGGCCAACGTTGGCACTGAAGCTTTCTTT. Its protein is CASSLANVGTEAFF.